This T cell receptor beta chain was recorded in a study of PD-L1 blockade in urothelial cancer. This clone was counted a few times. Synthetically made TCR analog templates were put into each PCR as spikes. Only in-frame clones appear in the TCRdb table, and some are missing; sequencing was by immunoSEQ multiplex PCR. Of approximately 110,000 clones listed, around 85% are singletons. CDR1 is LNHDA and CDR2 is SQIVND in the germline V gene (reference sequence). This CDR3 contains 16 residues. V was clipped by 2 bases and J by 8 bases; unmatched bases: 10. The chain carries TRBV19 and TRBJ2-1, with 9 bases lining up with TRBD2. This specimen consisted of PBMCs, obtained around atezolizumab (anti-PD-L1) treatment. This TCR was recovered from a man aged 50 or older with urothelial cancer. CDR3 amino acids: CASSISGLAPFYEQFF. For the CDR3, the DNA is TGTGCCAGTAGTATATCTGGACTAGCGCCCTTTTATGAGCAGTTCTTC.